These 26 T cell receptor beta chains came from one sample sequenced in a study of blood T cells in healthy people across ages. Together with a sample-barcoded 5' primer, a J-beta primer mix was included in a second PCR lasting roughly 6 to 12 cycles. TCRdb independently ran MiXCR on the 5' RACE reads; one entry per CDR3 protein. The profile shows about 1.5 million distinct CDR3 sequences, about 42% of them singletons. Sequencing was carried out using blood. The receptors were sampled from a woman aged 18-29 years in good health.

This clonotype was seen a handful of times. The V and J genes are TRBV7-2 and TRBJ2-7; the match to TRBD1 covers 8 bases. The junction had 9 bases not matched to a gene; V was cut back by 2 bases and J by 3 bases. Germline V CDR1 and CDR2: SGHTA, FQGNSA. The CDR3 is 16 amino acids. CDR3 sequence: CASSLRVPGGSYEQYF. The CDR3 DNA sequence: TGTGCCAGCAGCTTAAGGGTGCCAGGGGGCAGCTACGAGCAGTACTTC. Complete variable domain (other parts from reference TRBV7-2 and TRBJ2-7): GAGVSQSPSNKVTEKGKDVELRCDPISGHTALYWYRQSLGQGLEFLIYFQGNSAPDKSGLPSDRFSAERTGGSVSTLTIQRTQQEDSAVYLCASSLRVPGGSYEQYFGPGTRLTVT.

The gene calls are TRBV6-6 and TRBJ2-7; 8 bases align to TRBD1. The CDR3 contains 16 residues. J lost 8 bases, V lost 0 bases, and 12 bases had no gene match. CDR1 MNHNY and CDR2 SVGAGI come from the germline V gene (reference sequence). CDR3 loop: CASSYSIQVAGGKQYF. DNA of the CDR3: TGTGCCAGCAGTTACTCGATACAGGTAGCAGGGGGCAAGCAGTACTTC.

The rearrangement links TRBV2 to TRBJ1-4; D unresolved. Per the germline V gene, CDR1 is SNHLY and CDR2 is FYNNEI. The V gene lost 5 bases and the J gene lost 3 bases, with 13 bases spanning the gap. The CDR3 length is 15 residues. The CDR3 here is CASSSASASNEKLFF. In DNA, the CDR3 is TGTGCCAGCAGTTCTGCATCGGCCTCTAATGAAAAACTGTTTTTT.

The chain carries TRBV20-1 and TRBJ2-7; possibly TRBD1 for D (6 bases). The CDR3 covers 16 residues. The V gene's germline CDR1 is DFQATT and CDR2 SNEGSKA (reference sequence). V was cut by 1 base and J by 4 bases, with 20 bases left in between. CDR3 nucleotide sequence: TGCAGTGCTAGAGGCAGGGACACCCGAACTCCTTACGAGCAGTACTTC. Its translation: CSARGRDTRTPYEQYF.

This clonotype came up once. The chain is built from TRBV28 and TRBJ1-3; D gene uncertain. CDR1 and CDR2 (germline): MDHEN, SYDVKM. Trimming took off 8 bases at V and 4 bases at J, with 6 bases between the two ends. The CDR3 contains 11 residues. The CDR3 sequence is CASFYGNTIYF. In DNA form, the CDR3 reads TGTGCCAGCTTCTACGGAAACACCATATATTTT.

The V and J genes are TRBV24-1 and TRBJ2-4; TRBD1 is a possible D gene (6 bases). The DNA end lines up better with TRBJ2-7; the J call may be wrong. There are 14 residues in the CDR3. In germline, CDR1 is KGHDR, CDR2 SFDVKD. This chain's CDR3 is CATSSGTMHDEQYF. DNA of the CDR3: TGTGCCACCAGTTCCGGGACAATGCACGACGAGCAGTACTTC.

This clonotype was detected a few times. The rearrangement links TRBV20-1 to TRBJ2-1; TRBD2 matches 12 bases. Germline V gene lookup returns CDR1 DFQATT and CDR2 SNEGSKA (reference sequence). Trimming removed 1 base from V and 5 bases from J; junction bases left unmatched: 15. CDR3 length: 19 residues. In DNA form, the CDR3 reads TGCAGTGCTAGAGGGGACTTGCTAGCGGGAGGGCCCAGGGACAATGAGCAGTTCTTC. As protein: CSARGDLLAGGPRDNEQFF.

This clonotype was counted ten times or more. The J gene is TRBJ2-3, the V gene TRBV29-1; a possible D gene is TRBD2 (6 bases). Germline values: CDR1 SQVTM, CDR2 ANQGSEA. The CDR3 length is 11 residues. CDR3 in amino acids: CGGKFTDTQYF. CDR3 DNA sequence: TGCGGGGGGAAATTCACAGATACGCAGTATTTT.

In its sample, this clonotype was seen once. This sequence joins TRBV7-2 and TRBJ2-1; D tentatively reads TRBD1 or TRBD2 (5 bases each). CDR1 is SGHTA, CDR2 FQGNSA, per germline. Trimming stripped 5 bases from V and 0 bases from J, with 14 bases between. The CDR3 has 16 residues. The CDR3 nucleotides read TGTGCCAGCAGCCCGGGTCGGGACCTCTCCTACAATGAGCAGTTCTTC. Amino acid sequence: CASSPGRDLSYNEQFF.

The chain has TRBV30 and TRBJ1-1, with unresolved D. Germline assignment: CDR1 GTSNPN and CDR2 SVGIG (reference sequence). Trimming took off 1 base at V and 6 bases at J, with 15 bases between the two ends. The CDR3 length is 14 residues. CDR3 in DNA: TGTGCCTGGAGTGACCCGGGCGGTTACGCTGAAGCTTTCTTT. Its translation is CAWSDPGGYAEAFF.

This clonotype was observed a few times. The chain recombines TRBV20-1 with TRBJ2-7; TRBD2 matches 8 bases. J gave up 7 bases and V 5 bases, and 13 bases lay outside the gene matches. This CDR3 has 14 residues. Per germline, CDR1 DFQATT and CDR2 SNEGSKA (reference sequence). The DNA for the CDR3 is TGCAGTGCTTTAGCGGGAATAGGTTCGGGGGAGCAGTACTTC. This codes for CSALAGIGSGEQYF.

As to this clonotype: A much larger clone lies a single base off, so this may be a read error. This sequence joins TRBV6-5 and TRBJ1-1, with TRBD1 matching 7 bases. This CDR3 contains 13 residues. CDR1 is MNHEY, CDR2 SVGAGI, per germline. V was clipped by 2 bases and J by 4 bases; unmatched bases: 1. CDR3 bases: TGTGCCAGCAGTTACAGGGGGCTCACTGAAGCTTTCTTT. Protein: CASSYRGLTEAFF.

The rearrangement links TRBV9 to TRBJ2-5; D remains unclear. Germline V lookup: CDR1 SGDLS, CDR2 YYNGEE. The CDR3 loop spans 15 amino acids. The V end was cut by 3 bases, the J end by 11 bases, with 23 bases between. The CDR3 DNA reads as TGTGCCAGCAGCGAAACTCAGCTCCTGCACAATGAGCAGTACTTC. Residues: CASSETQLLHNEQYF.

This rearrangement joins TRBV27 to TRBJ2-1, with 7 bases that match TRBD1. Looked up from germline, CDR1 is MNHEY and CDR2 is SMNVEV (reference sequence). Trimming cost V 6 bases and J 10 bases; bases outside gene matches: 15. The CDR3 contains 15 residues. In nucleotides, the CDR3 is TGTGCCAGCAGCCGACAGGGCCTCCCCCTCTACGAGCAGTTCTTC. Its protein is CASSRQGLPLYEQFF.

This clonotype has more than one count but fewer than ten. The V and J genes are TRBV6-2 or TRBV6-3 and TRBJ2-3, with 10 positions matching TRBD2. Germline CDR1 MNHEY, CDR2 SVGEGT. The CDR3 sequence is 17 residues long. With 2 bases clipped from V and 4 bases from J, the junction kept 9 bases outside the gene matches. The CDR3, as DNA: TGTGCCAGCAGTTACCTCCCTAGCGGGGGAATGGCAGATACGCAGTATTTT. It codes for CASSYLPSGGMADTQYF.

The gene calls are TRBV29-1 and TRBJ1-2; 10 bases map to TRBD1. The V segment lost 8 bases and the J segment 8 bases; nucleotides outside the gene matches: 11. The CDR3 contains 13 residues. From germline, CDR1 is SQVTM and CDR2 ANQGSEA. The CDR3: CSLRTGGSGGYTF. CDR3 nucleotides: TGCAGCTTGAGGACAGGGGGGAGTGGCGGCTACACCTTC.

This chain's CDR3 is CASSTGHEAYEQYF. CDR3 nucleotide sequence: TGTGCCAGCAGCACTGGACACGAGGCCTACGAGCAGTACTTC. The chain is built from TRBV12-3 or TRBV12-4 and TRBJ2-7, with a weak D call TRBD1 (5 bases). V was pared by 6 bases and J by 2 bases, with 14 bases between. The CDR3 loop spans 14 amino acids.

This clonotype was seen a handful of times. The chain carries TRBV29-1 and TRBJ1-2; 9 bases align to TRBD1. The CDR3 length is 13 residues. The V segment lost 7 bases and the J segment 1 base; nucleotides outside the gene matches: 4. The germline V gene has CDR1 SQVTM and CDR2 ANQGSEA. CDR3 DNA sequence: TGCAGCGGCACAGGGGGCAATAACTATGGCTACACCTTC. Its protein product is CSGTGGNNYGYTF.

The rearrangement links TRBV12-3 or TRBV12-4 to TRBJ1-2, with D perhaps matching TRBD1 (6 bases). The CDR3 is made up of 14 amino acids. The ends were cut back, 3 bases at V and 0 bases at J, with 8 bases in the middle. The CDR3 loop is CASSFGTTNYGYTF. CDR3 sequence (DNA): TGTGCCAGCAGTTTTGGGACAACTAACTATGGCTACACCTTC.

The chain employs TRBV29-1 and TRBJ1-2, with a possible D match to TRBD1 (6 bases). The CDR3 spans 13 residues. The V and J ends lost 8 bases and 6 bases respectively, with 19 bases between them. Germline V gene sequence: CDR1 SQVTM, CDR2 ANQGSEA. For the CDR3, the DNA is TGCAGCACCCGACAGGCTCGCGGGGATGGCTACACCTTC. Its protein product is CSTRQARGDGYTF. The full variable domain, completed using reference TRBV29-1 and TRBJ1-2, is SAVISQKPSRDICQRGTSLTIQCQVDSQVTMMFWYRQQPGQSLTLIATANQGSEATYESGFVIDKFPISRPNLTFSTLTVSNMSPEDSSIYLCSTRQARGDGYTFGSGTRLTVV.

Here the CDR3 reads CASSQDRRAGGPSTQYF. CDR3 coding DNA: TGTGCCAGCAGCCAAGATAGGAGGGCGGGAGGGCCCAGTACGCAGTATTTT. The chain combines TRBV4-2 with TRBJ2-3, with 9 bases that match TRBD2. This CDR3 is 17 amino acids long. From germline, CDR1 is LGHNA and CDR2 YNFKEQ. Trimming at V came to 0 bases and at J to 8 bases, leaving 12 bases not matched to a gene.

This clonotype was seen only a few times. The CDR3 here is CASSRLAGVEQFF. CDR3 bases: TGTGCCAGCAGCAGACTAGCGGGAGTTGAGCAGTTCTTC. The chain has TRBV6-2 or TRBV6-3 and TRBJ2-1; 12 bases fit TRBD2. The germline CDR1 and CDR2 sequences are MNHEY and SVGEGT. With 6 bases clipped from V and 9 bases from J, the junction kept 3 bases outside the gene matches. The CDR3 consists of 13 residues.

The J gene is TRBJ2-4, the V gene TRBV12-3 or TRBV12-4, with D possibly being TRBD1 (6 bases). Trimming took off 4 bases at V and 10 bases at J, with 17 bases between the two ends. The CDR3 spans 14 residues. CDR3 region: CASSSGGTGKIQYF. CDR3 in DNA: TGTGCCAGCAGTTCCGGCGGCACAGGGAAAATTCAGTACTTC.

This clonotype was seen a handful of times. The rearrangement joins TRBV4-3 to TRBJ1-5; D gene uncertain. This CDR3 comprises 17 residues. The V end was cut by 0 bases, the J end by 4 bases, with 16 bases between. Germline CDR1 LGHNA, CDR2 YSLEER. The CDR3, as DNA: TGCGCCAGCAGCCAAGAGGTAGCCTCCGCTCTAAATCAGCCCCAGCATTTT. It is translated as CASSQEVASALNQPQHF.

This clonotype was observed at least ten times. At one of its ends the junction is not consistent with the germline gene, which may arise from a read error. This rearrangement joins TRBV18 to TRBJ2-5; TRBD1 matches at 12 bases. The CDR3 runs 14 residues. In germline, CDR1 is KGHSH, CDR2 LQKENI. The DNA for the CDR3 is TGCGCCAGCAGCTTGGGACAGGGGGCAGAGACCCAGTACTTC. It yields the protein CASSLGQGAETQYF.

Remarks on this clonotype: Germline is not matched at one junction end, which may reflect a read error. The chain recombines TRBV11-2 with TRBJ2-1; unclear D gene. CDR1 SGHAT and CDR2 FQNNGV come from the germline V gene. The CDR3 length is 15 residues. CDR3 amino acids: CPSSFRLEGYNEQFF. In DNA, the CDR3 is TGTCCCAGTAGCTTCCGGCTGGAAGGATACAATGAGCAGTTCTTC.